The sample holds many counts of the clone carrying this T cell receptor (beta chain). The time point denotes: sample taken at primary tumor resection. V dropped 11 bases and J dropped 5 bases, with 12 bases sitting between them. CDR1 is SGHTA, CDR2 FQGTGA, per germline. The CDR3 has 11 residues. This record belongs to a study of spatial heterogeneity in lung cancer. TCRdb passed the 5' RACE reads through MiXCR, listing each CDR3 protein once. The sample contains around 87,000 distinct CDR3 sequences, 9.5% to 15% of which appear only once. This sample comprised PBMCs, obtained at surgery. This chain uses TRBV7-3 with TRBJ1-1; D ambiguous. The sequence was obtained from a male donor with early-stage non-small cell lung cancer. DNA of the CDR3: TGTGCCGGACTCGTAGGGACTGAAGCTTTCTTT. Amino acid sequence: CAGLVGTEAFF.